The 17 T cell receptor beta chains listed next were all sequenced from one sample in a study of cytomegalovirus exposure and HLA in healthy donors. The PCR ran on 60 Vbeta and 13 Jbeta primers. The table came from immunoSEQ multiplex PCR; TCRdb's copy has only in-frame clones and leaves some out. This sample has some 130,000 clones, with about 82% found just once. Sequenced input: PBMCs. These receptors came from a man aged 25-40 years in good health.

This clone is a singleton in its sample. This chain uses TRBV30 with TRBJ2-1; 9 bases agree with TRBD1. The CDR3 sequence is 13 residues long. Trimming cost V 2 bases and J 9 bases; bases outside gene matches: 5. CDR1 is GTSNPN and CDR2 is SVGIG in the germline V gene (reference sequence). The CDR3 nucleotides are TGTGCCTGGAGTCCACAGGGGGCGGGTGAGCAGTTCTTC. Encoded protein: CAWSPQGAGEQFF.

The chain combines TRBV4-3 with TRBJ2-7; TRBD1 might be the D (6 bases). V lost 4 bases to trimming and J lost 2 bases, with 12 bases between them. The CDR3 runs to 14 residues. Germline lookup yields CDR1 LGHNA and CDR2 YSLEER. The CDR3 loop reads CASSRTETTYEQYF. The CDR3 DNA is TGCGCCAGCAGCCGGACAGAAACTACCTACGAGCAGTACTTC.

The chain employs TRBV5-4 and TRBJ2-5; TRBD2 matches at 13 bases. The CDR3 has 15 amino acids. J lost 5 bases, V lost 4 bases, and 5 bases had no gene match. CDR1 and CDR2 (germline): SGHNT, YYREEE (reference sequence). CDR3 bases: TGTGCCAGCAGCACGAAGACTAGCGGGGGGGAGACCCAGTACTTC. Translating gives CASSTKTSGGETQYF.

The V and J genes are TRBV5-1 and TRBJ1-5; D not resolved. This CDR3 is built from 14 residues. Germline loops: CDR1 SGHRS, CDR2 YFSETQ. Trimming cost V 5 bases and J 7 bases, with 16 bases left between them. CDR3 bases: TGCGCCAGCAGTGAGGCGGTCGGAGGGCAGCCCCAGCATTTT. Translating gives CASSEAVGGQPQHF.

In nucleotides, the CDR3 is TGCAGCGTTGGCACCGATCTAGCGGCCCAAGAGACCCAGTACTTC. The encoded protein is CSVGTDLAAQETQYF. This sequence joins TRBV29-1 and TRBJ2-5; 7 nucleotides line up with TRBD2. CDR3 length: 15 amino acids. J was trimmed by 1 base and V by 4 bases; bases with no gene match: 9. Germline values: CDR1 SQVTM, CDR2 ANQGSEA.

The chain links TRBV7-3 to TRBJ1-1; TRBD1 might be the D (5 bases). The germline CDR1 and CDR2 sequences are SGHTA and FQGTGA. The CDR3 has 18 amino acids. Trimming took 0 bases from V and 4 from J, leaving 21 bases between them. CDR3 in amino acids: CASSLTGGLGAEGTEAFF. As DNA, the CDR3 is TGTGCCAGCAGCTTAACGGGGGGTTTAGGGGCTGAGGGCACTGAAGCTTTCTTT.

The chain uses TRBV7-2 and TRBJ2-3, with 7 nucleotides matching TRBD2. The CDR3 is 17 residues long. Losses at the gene ends were 0 bases for V and 3 bases for J; bases not matched to a gene: 9. The germline V gene has CDR1 SGHTA and CDR2 FQGNSA. CDR3 sequence (DNA): TGTGCCAGCAGCTTAGCCCAGGGAGGGAGGTTGACAGATACGCAGTATTTT. Amino acids: CASSLAQGGRLTDTQYF.

The chain is built from TRBV28 and TRBJ2-7, with no clear D. The CDR3 sequence is 14 residues long. Per the germline V gene, CDR1 is MDHEN and CDR2 is SYDVKM. The germline V and J ends were trimmed by 1 base and 0 bases, with 7 bases remaining between them. CDR3 coding DNA: TGTGCCAGCAGTTTATTTGGCACCTCCTACGAGCAGTACTTC. Translated, it gives CASSLFGTSYEQYF. The full variable domain, in which reference TRBV28 and TRBJ2-7 provide the parts outside the CDR3, is DVKVTQSSRYLVKRTGEKVFLECVQDMDHENMFWYRQDPGLGLRLIYFSYDVKMKEKGDIPEGYSVSREKKERFSLILESASTNQTSMYLCASSLFGTSYEQYFGPGTRLTVT.

This sequence joins TRBV7-2 and TRBJ2-7; perhaps TRBD1 as D (5 bases). CDR3 length: 15 amino acids. V lost 1 base, J lost 2 bases, and 12 bases lay in between. Germline assignment: CDR1 SGHTA and CDR2 FQGNSA. DNA of the CDR3: TGTGCCAGCAGCTTAGGAGCAGGGCTACCCTACGAGCAGTACTTC. Protein sequence: CASSLGAGLPYEQYF.

This chain uses TRBV7-6 with TRBJ2-1; 7 bases fit TRBD2. Per the germline V gene, CDR1 is SGHVS and CDR2 is FNYEAQ. The ends lost 5 bases at V and 0 bases at J; junction bases unmatched: 10. The CDR3 totals 17 residues. CDR3 nucleotides: TGTGCCAGCAGCCGAGAGATGGGCGGGAGCTCCTACAATGAGCAGTTCTTC. It codes for CASSREMGGSSYNEQFF.

The genes are TRBV13 and TRBJ2-1, with D tentatively TRBD2 (5 bases). Per the germline V gene, CDR1 is PRHDT and CDR2 is FYEKMQ (reference sequence). This CDR3 has 15 residues. Trimming cost V 0 bases and J 3 bases, with 9 bases left between them. In DNA, the CDR3 is TGTGCCAGCAGCTTAGGGAGGAGGTACTACAATGAGCAGTTCTTC. It yields the protein CASSLGRRYYNEQFF.

The chain links TRBV6-5 to TRBJ2-5; no reliable D call. The ends were cut back, 5 bases at V and 1 base at J, with 11 bases in the middle. CDR3 length: 14 amino acids. Germline-derived CDR1 and CDR2 are MNHEY and SVGAGI. As DNA, the CDR3 is TGTGCCAGCAGTCGTGTTACATTCCAAGAGACCCAGTACTTC. It yields the protein CASSRVTFQETQYF.

V and J are TRBV15 and TRBJ1-4; D unclear. The germline gives CDR1 LNHNV, CDR2 YYDKDF (reference sequence). Deletions cut 5 bases from V and 4 bases from J, with 11 bases between. CDR3 size: 14 residues. Here the CDR3 reads CATSAEPNNEKLFF. The CDR3 nucleotides are TGTGCCACCAGCGCGGAACCGAATAATGAAAAACTGTTTTTT. Full variable domain (missing parts from reference TRBV15 and TRBJ1-4): DAMVIQNPRYQVTQFGKPVTLSCSQTLNHNVMYWYQQKSSQAPKLLFHYYDKDFNNEADTPDNFQSRRPNTSFCFLDIRSPGLGDTAMYLCATSAEPNNEKLFFGSGTQLSVL.

V gene TRBV7-2 combines with J gene TRBJ2-5, with a tentative D call TRBD2 (6 bases). V was clipped by 1 base and J by 4 bases, with 25 bases between them. Germline CDR1 is SGHTA and CDR2 is FQGNSA. The CDR3 extends over 19 amino acids. This chain's CDR3 is CASSLDPPSGWAGRETQYF. The CDR3 nucleotides read TGTGCCAGCAGCTTAGACCCCCCTTCCGGGTGGGCGGGGAGAGAGACCCAGTACTTC. Full variable domain (outside the CDR3, taken from reference TRBV7-2 and TRBJ2-5): GAGVSQSPSNKVTEKGKDVELRCDPISGHTALYWYRQSLGQGLEFLIYFQGNSAPDKSGLPSDRFSAERTGGSVSTLTIQRTQQEDSAVYLCASSLDPPSGWAGRETQYFGPGTRLLVL.

This chain uses TRBV5-1 with TRBJ2-1; 8 nucleotides line up with TRBD1. The V segment lost 4 bases and the J segment 13 bases; nucleotides outside the gene matches: 10. CDR1 is SGHRS and CDR2 is YFSETQ in the germline V gene. This CDR3 spans 13 amino acids. The DNA of the CDR3 is TGCGCCAGCAGCCTACCAGGGGGCGGTTTTCAGTTCTTC. It translates to CASSLPGGGFQFF.

This clone ranks as medium-sized. The gene calls are TRBV4-1 and TRBJ2-6, with TRBD1 as a possible D gene (5 bases). In germline, CDR1 is MGHRA, CDR2 YSYEKL. The length of the CDR3 is 16 residues. Trimming shortened V by 1 base and J by 4 bases, and 11 bases separated the two germline ends. The CDR3 spells CASSQGAGLGANVLTF. DNA for the CDR3: TGCGCCAGCAGCCAAGGGGCAGGGCTAGGGGCCAACGTCCTGACTTTC.

This CDR3 reads CASITGGTNEKLFF. Written as DNA, the CDR3 is TGTGCCAGCATTACGGGAGGGACTAATGAAAAACTGTTTTTT. The chain carries TRBV6-1 and TRBJ1-4; D gene uncertain. The CDR3 is 14 amino acids. Trimming took 7 bases from V and 2 from J, leaving 11 bases between them. Germline-derived CDR1 and CDR2 are MNHNS and SASEGT.